Shown below are 20 T cell receptor beta chains from a single sample sequenced in a study of naive and memory T cell subsets. Study-wide results and caveats: A few larger clonotypes appeared in naive repertoires, especially CD8, possibly memory cells re-expressing CD45RA.

Their specific antigens are unknown. Both TRBC1 and TRBC2 were covered by a beta constant-region primer of two equimolar oligonucleotides. Ligated cDNA was amplified by four rounds of PCR with nested alpha and beta constant-region primers and SP2. TCRdb reprocessed the UMI-ligation and nested PCR reads with MiXCR, giving one entry per CDR3 protein. The data hold around 160,000 distinct CDR3 sequences, with roughly 20% observed a single time. The sample taken for sequencing was naive CD4+ T cells from blood. These receptors were collected from a human donor in good health.

This chain links TRBV6-5 with TRBJ1-4; D call uncertain. The V gene's germline CDR1 is MNHEY and CDR2 SVGAGI. There are 14 residues in the CDR3. V was trimmed by 4 bases and J by 0 bases, leaving 6 bases between them. The CDR3, as DNA: TGTGCCAGCAGTTGGAGTGCAACTAATGAAAAACTGTTTTTT. Its translation: CASSWSATNEKLFF.

Notes on this clonotype: Just one base apart from a much larger clone, this may be a read error. The missing conserved phenylalanine or tryptophan at the end of this CDR3 makes a read error likely. The CDR3 nucleotides read TGTGCCAGCAGTTTGCAGGGGCTCGGGGGCTACACCTCC. As protein: CASSLQGLGGYTS. This chain joins TRBV12-3 or TRBV12-4 and TRBJ1-2; the D gene is possibly TRBD1 (6 bases). CDR3 length: 13 amino acids. V lost 3 bases to trimming and J lost 8 bases, with 13 bases between them.

This rearrangement joins TRBV12-3 or TRBV12-4 to TRBJ1-5, with a weak D call TRBD1 (5 bases). V was trimmed by 7 bases and J by 6 bases, leaving 13 bases between them. CDR3 length: 13 residues. CDR3 residues: CASNQRGTQPQHF. CDR3 DNA sequence: TGTGCCAGCAATCAACGGGGGACTCAGCCCCAGCATTTT.

This clonotype was picked up many times. This chain joins TRBV7-9 and TRBJ2-1; D remains ambiguous. V was trimmed by 6 bases and J by 11 bases, leaving 11 bases between them. Germline CDR1 and CDR2: SEHNR and FQNEAQ (reference sequence). This CDR3 has 11 amino acids. CDR3 protein: CASSLDPKQFF. Here the CDR3 DNA reads TGTGCCAGCAGTTTGGATCCGAAGCAGTTCTTC. Combining the CDR3 with reference TRBV7-9 and TRBJ2-1 gives the whole variable domain DTGVSQNPRHKITKRGQNVTFRCDPISEHNRLYWYRQTLGQGPEFLTYFQNEAQLEKSRLLSDRFSAERPKGSFSTLEIQRTEQGDSAMYLCASSLDPKQFFGPGTRLTVL.

The rearrangement joins TRBV6-5 to TRBJ2-3, with TRBD1 identical over 7 bases. The CDR3 spans 12 residues. Germline CDR1 reads MNHEY; CDR2 reads SVGAGI. CDR3 nucleotides: TGTGCAACCCGGGACAGAACAGATACGCAGTATTTT. It codes for CATRDRTDTQYF.

This clonotype was seen a few times. V usage is TRBV19 and J usage is TRBJ2-3; D is undetermined. This CDR3 is built from 13 residues. Trimming took 0 bases from V and 6 from J, leaving 7 bases between them. Germline lookup yields CDR1 LNHDA and CDR2 SQIVND (reference sequence). For the CDR3, the DNA is TGTGCCAGTAGTATAGACAGCGCCGATACGCAGTATTTT. Residues: CASSIDSADTQYF.

This clonotype was detected a few times. The chain combines TRBV5-1 with TRBJ2-6; D is uncertain. V shed 4 bases and J shed 0 bases, with 8 bases lying between them. Germline-derived CDR1 and CDR2 are SGHRS and YFSETQ. The CDR3 has 15 amino acids. This CDR3 reads CASSPKGSGANVLTF. Here the CDR3 DNA reads TGCGCCAGCAGCCCGAAAGGCTCTGGGGCCAACGTCCTGACTTTC.

This chain connects TRBV5-1 to TRBJ1-1; D is perhaps TRBD1 (6 bases). V lost 0 bases to trimming and J lost 4 bases, with 16 bases between them. Germline CDR1 is SGHRS and CDR2 is YFSETQ. This CDR3 comprises 16 residues. For the CDR3, the DNA is TGCGCCAGCAGCTTGGTTGTATCCGGGGGCACCACTGAAGCTTTCTTT. It yields the protein CASSLVVSGGTTEAFF.

The gene calls are TRBV12-3 or TRBV12-4 and TRBJ2-1; TRBD2 matches at 9 bases. V shed 1 base and J 8 bases; nucleotides not matched to a gene: 6. The CDR3 covers 15 residues. The CDR3 here is CASSLVAGVSDEQFF. The CDR3 nucleotides read TGTGCCAGCAGTTTAGTAGCGGGAGTGAGCGATGAGCAGTTCTTC.

This chain joins TRBV19 and TRBJ2-1; weak D call: TRBD2 (6 bases). CDR1 and CDR2 from the germline V gene are LNHDA and SQIVND (reference sequence). The length of the CDR3 is 15 residues. Trimming shortened V by 1 base and J by 11 bases, and 18 bases separated the two germline ends. In DNA form, the CDR3 reads TGTGCCAGTAGTATAGTTGCGGGACCCCGTGGGAAGCAGTTCTTC. This translates into CASSIVAGPRGKQFF.

This clonotype came up a few times. This sequence joins TRBV12-3 or TRBV12-4 and TRBJ2-7; TRBD1 aligns across 10 bases. J lost 1 base, V lost 3 bases, and 6 bases had no gene match. The CDR3 is made up of 16 amino acids. The CDR3 here is CASSFDVGQGSYEQYF. The CDR3, as DNA: TGTGCCAGCAGTTTCGACGTGGGACAGGGGTCCTACGAGCAGTACTTC.

The rearrangement uses TRBV5-1 and TRBJ2-7; 14 bases line up with TRBD2. With 4 bases clipped from V and 7 bases from J, the junction kept 4 bases outside the gene matches. Germline values: CDR1 SGHRS, CDR2 YFSETQ. The CDR3 is 14 amino acids. The CDR3 DNA sequence: TGCGCCAGCAGCACGGGGACTAGCGGGAGAGAGCAGTACTTC. Amino acid sequence: CASSTGTSGREQYF.

A word on this clonotype: One end of the junction fails to match germline, which may point to a read error. In DNA, the CDR3 is TGTGCCAGCAGTTACAGGTTTGCGGGACAGGGTTACGGGCAGTACTTC. The encoded protein is CASSYRFAGQGYGQYF. V usage is TRBV6-5 and J usage is TRBJ2-7, with 9 bases fitting TRBD1. Germline CDR1 is MNHEY and CDR2 is SVGAGI. The CDR3 spans 16 residues.

V is TRBV20-1 and J is TRBJ2-1; 13 bases fit TRBD2. CDR1 is DFQATT and CDR2 is SNEGSKA in the germline V gene (reference sequence). Germline trimming cut 4 bases from V and 2 bases from J; bases unmatched to any gene: 14. The CDR3 has 19 residues. DNA for the CDR3: TGCAGTGCTACCCATCATCGGACTAGCGGGAGCGGACCCTACAATGAGCAGTTCTTC. Translated: CSATHHRTSGSGPYNEQFF.

This clonotype appeared a few times. This chain joins TRBV19 and TRBJ2-1; 10 nucleotides align to TRBD2. Per the germline V gene, CDR1 is LNHDA and CDR2 is SQIVND (reference sequence). Germline trimming cut 1 base from V and 5 bases from J; bases unmatched to any gene: 8. The CDR3 consists of 17 residues. The CDR3 spells CASSIGLAGSPNNEQFF. The DNA of the CDR3 is TGTGCCAGTAGTATAGGACTAGCGGGTTCACCTAACAATGAGCAGTTCTTC.

This clonotype was counted at least ten times. The chain has TRBV5-1 and TRBJ2-7; a weak D match, TRBD2 (5 bases). The CDR3 is made up of 14 amino acids. Per germline, CDR1 SGHRS and CDR2 YFSETQ. The germline V and J ends were trimmed by 7 bases and 2 bases, with 16 bases remaining between them. In nucleotides, the CDR3 is TGCGCCAGCGGCCGGGATCCGGCCACCTACGAGCAGTACTTC. Protein product: CASGRDPATYEQYF.

Only a few counts were recorded for this clonotype. This rearrangement joins TRBV5-1 to TRBJ2-1; D not resolved. The CDR3 length is 11 residues. CDR1 SGHRS and CDR2 YFSETQ come from the germline V gene. The V and J ends lost 7 bases and 6 bases respectively, with 8 bases between them. The CDR3 DNA reads as TGCGCCAGCCTCTTGGGCAATGAGCAGTTCTTC. Amino acid sequence: CASLLGNEQFF.

This clonotype was seen at least ten times. This chain uses TRBV12-3 or TRBV12-4 with TRBJ2-5, with 13 bases aligning to TRBD2. V was clipped by 6 bases and J by 3 bases; unmatched bases: 7. The CDR3 has 16 residues. The CDR3 here is CASRLTGTSGKETQYF. The CDR3 DNA follows: TGTGCCAGCAGGCTAACAGGGACTAGCGGGAAAGAGACCCAGTACTTC.

This clonotype was recorded at least ten times. V and J are TRBV12-3 or TRBV12-4 and TRBJ2-7, with D possibly matching TRBD2 (5 bases). This CDR3 comprises 14 residues. V was cut by 6 bases and J by 2 bases, with 14 bases left in between. CDR3 sequence: CASSLRTGTYEQYF. The CDR3 DNA reads TGTGCCAGCAGCCTTCGGACTGGAACCTACGAGCAGTACTTC.

This clonotype was seen many times. The chain is built from TRBV10-3 and TRBJ2-3; D is uncertain. The CDR3 totals 15 residues. The V gene's germline CDR1 is ENHRY and CDR2 SYGVKD. Trimming removed 4 bases from V and 0 bases from J, with 11 bases in between. CDR3 amino acids: CAISGPGTSTDTQYF. The CDR3 DNA follows: TGTGCCATCAGTGGCCCGGGCACTAGCACAGATACGCAGTATTTT.